This T cell receptor beta chain was profiled in a study of blood T cell repertoires in COVID-19. About the research overall: PBMCs, B-cell-depleted T cells, or T cells provided the cDNA or gDNA that made up the material.

Original processing notes: It was from reference gene primer amplification that nucleated cell counts were estimated. The protocol was immunoSEQ multiplex PCR, while the TCRdb copy is restricted to in-frame clones and leaves out a portion. The V and J calls and clone size were taken over from that table, and D and trimming were inferred from the DNA. The sample includes over 250,000 clones, 88% seen only once; the top ten take roughly a tenth. Those enrolled in Seattle joined during active infection and were followed longitudinally afterward. Sequenced: peripheral blood. The receptor was derived from a woman in her 70s with COVID-19, enrolled during active disease.

CDR3: CASSKRTGSEKLFF. In DNA, the CDR3 is TGTGCCAGTAGTAAACGGACAGGATCTGAAAAACTGTTTTTT. The rearrangement joins TRBV19 to TRBJ1-4, with 7 bases fitting TRBD1. The CDR3 runs 14 residues. CDR1 LNHDA and CDR2 SQIVND come from the germline V gene (reference sequence). With V trimmed by 4 bases and J by 7 bases, 6 bases remained unmatched.